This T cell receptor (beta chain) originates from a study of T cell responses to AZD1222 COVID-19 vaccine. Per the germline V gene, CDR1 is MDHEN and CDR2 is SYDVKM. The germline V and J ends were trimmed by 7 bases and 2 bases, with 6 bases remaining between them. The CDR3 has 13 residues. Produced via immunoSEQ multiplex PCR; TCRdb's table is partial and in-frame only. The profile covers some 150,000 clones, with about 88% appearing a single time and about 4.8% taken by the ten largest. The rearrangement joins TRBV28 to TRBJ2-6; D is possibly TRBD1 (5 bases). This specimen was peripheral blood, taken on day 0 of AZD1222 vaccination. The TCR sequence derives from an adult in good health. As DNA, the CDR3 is TGTGCCAGCATACAGGCTGGGGCCAACGTCCTGACTTTC. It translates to CASIQAGANVLTF.